The 23 T cell receptor beta chains listed next were all sequenced from one sample in a study of beta chain features in type 1 diabetes. Every isolated RNA sample was fully reverse transcribed, so sequencing captured expressed TCRB transcripts. TCRdb keeps only in-frame clones here, not all; method: immunoSEQ multiplex PCR. Of about 400,000 clones detected, 10% to 15% appear once; the ten largest clones hold 0.017%. The sequencing sample was made of naive CD4+ T cells from blood. The receptors were gathered from a man aged 18 to 30 in good health.

This clone was picked up a small number of times. The chain carries TRBV6-1 and TRBJ1-5; tentative D call: TRBD1 (6 bases). V lost 8 bases, J lost 5 bases, and 10 bases lay in between. Germline CDR1 MNHNS, CDR2 SASEGT. The CDR3 extends over 12 amino acids. This CDR3 is CASWGPDQPQHF. As DNA, the CDR3 is TGTGCCAGCTGGGGGCCTGATCAGCCCCAGCATTTT.

The chain links TRBV7-2 to TRBJ2-1; the D gene is possibly TRBD1 (5 bases). The CDR3 is made up of 15 amino acids. Trimming cost V 6 bases and J 8 bases, with 20 bases left between them. Germline V lookup: CDR1 SGHTA, CDR2 FQGNSA. CDR3: CASSPQGRILDEQFF. The CDR3, as DNA: TGTGCCAGCAGTCCCCAGGGTCGGATATTGGATGAGCAGTTCTTC.

The chain employs TRBV18 and TRBJ1-2; 7 positions match TRBD1. The germline gives CDR1 KGHSH, CDR2 LQKENI. V gave up 4 bases and J gave up 3 bases; unmatched junction bases: 2. The CDR3 length is 13 residues. CDR3 in DNA: TGTGCCAGCTCACAAGACAGGGACTATGGCTACACCTTC. Translated, it gives CASSQDRDYGYTF.

The CDR3 protein is CASSLGGWETQYF. The CDR3 region has the DNA TGTGCCAGCAGTTTAGGAGGATGGGAGACCCAGTACTTC. This chain joins TRBV27 and TRBJ2-5, with a tentative D call TRBD2 (5 bases). Germline V gene lookup returns CDR1 MNHEY and CDR2 SMNVEV (reference sequence). Deletions cut 2 bases from V and 5 bases from J, with 9 bases between. CDR3 length: 13 amino acids.

The CDR3 loop reads CASSGQQVTVSYEQYF. The CDR3 region has the DNA TGCGCCAGCAGCGGACAACAGGTTACCGTATCCTACGAGCAGTACTTC. The chain links TRBV5-1 to TRBJ2-7, with TRBD1 as a possible D gene (5 bases). CDR1 is SGHRS, CDR2 YFSETQ, per germline. V was clipped by 4 bases and J by 1 base, with 18 bases between them. CDR3 size: 16 residues.

This clone has a handful of counts. J is TRBJ1-1 and V is TRBV2; D remains unclear. This CDR3 contains 12 residues. The germline V gene has CDR1 SNHLY and CDR2 FYNNEI. The ends were cut back, 1 base at V and 8 bases at J, with 8 bases in the middle. The CDR3: CASSEGAWEAFF. CDR3 bases: TGTGCCAGCAGTGAAGGGGCGTGGGAAGCTTTCTTT.

The CDR3 is CATSVSGRVNEQFF. The CDR3 DNA follows: TGTGCCACCAGCGTTAGCGGGAGGGTGAATGAGCAGTTCTTC. The chain couples TRBV15 to TRBJ2-1, with 11 bases that match TRBD2. The CDR3 consists of 14 residues. Germline V gene lookup returns CDR1 LNHNV and CDR2 YYDKDF (reference sequence). J was trimmed by 7 bases and V by 5 bases; bases with no gene match: 4. The variable domain in full, completed from reference TRBV15 and TRBJ2-1, reads DAMVIQNPRYQVTQFGKPVTLSCSQTLNHNVMYWYQQKSSQAPKLLFHYYDKDFNNEADTPDNFQSRRPNTSFCFLDIRSPGLGDTAMYLCATSVSGRVNEQFFGPGTRLTVL.

This clone occurred a few times. The chain couples TRBV7-2 to TRBJ2-3, with 11 bases fitting TRBD2. Germline V gives CDR1 SGHTA, CDR2 FQGNSA. V dropped 4 bases and J dropped 4; count of bases not matched to a gene: 10. The CDR3 sequence is 17 residues long. DNA for the CDR3: TGTGCCAGCAGCTCCAAGACTAGCGGGATCATGTCAGATACGCAGTATTTT. This codes for CASSSKTSGIMSDTQYF.

This clone has a single count. The rearrangement joins TRBV10-3 to TRBJ1-1, with D unclear. The CDR3 contains 13 residues. The V gene's germline CDR1 is ENHRY and CDR2 SYGVKD. V dropped 6 bases and J dropped 1 base, with 9 bases sitting between them. CDR3 nucleotides: TGTGCCATCAGAAAGACACCGAACACTGAAGCTTTCTTT. It specifies CAIRKTPNTEAFF.

This clone was detected once. The V and J genes are TRBV28 and TRBJ1-3; no clear D. The germline gives CDR1 MDHEN, CDR2 SYDVKM. Trimming shortened V by 6 bases and J by 4 bases, and 19 bases separated the two germline ends. The CDR3 covers 16 residues. This CDR3 reads CASSVLGGGTGNTIYF. The CDR3 coding sequence is TGTGCCAGCAGCGTTCTGGGAGGTGGTACCGGAAACACCATATATTTT.

This clone was picked up a small number of times. The V call is TRBV19, the J call TRBJ1-1, with TRBD1 matching 7 bases. The V segment lost 9 bases and the J segment 2 bases; nucleotides outside the gene matches: 6. Germline loops: CDR1 LNHDA, CDR2 SQIVND (reference sequence). The CDR3 sequence is 13 residues long. The CDR3 region is CARTDRFNTEAFF. CDR3 coding DNA: TGTGCCAGGACGGACAGGTTCAACACTGAAGCTTTCTTT.

This clone has only a few counts. The V and J genes are TRBV4-1 and TRBJ2-5; TRBD2 aligns across 7 bases. Per germline, CDR1 MGHRA and CDR2 YSYEKL. The V and J ends lost 4 bases and 4 bases, in that order; junction bases with no gene match: 12. The CDR3 extends over 16 amino acids. The CDR3 DNA reads TGCGCCAGCAGCCTCAGTGGGGCGGGAGTGGGAGAGACCCAGTACTTC. Amino acid sequence: CASSLSGAGVGETQYF.

The table lists this clone with a few counts. The chain uses TRBV7-2 and TRBJ2-4; 8 bases map to TRBD1. This CDR3 comprises 18 residues. The germline V gene encodes CDR1 SGHTA and CDR2 FQGNSA. V shed 5 bases, J shed 8 bases, and the junction held 20 bases outside the gene matches. The CDR3 DNA reads TGTGCCAGCAGCGGCCCGGGACAGGTTTTAAGGAATAAGGACATTCAGTACTTC. Protein sequence: CASSGPGQVLRNKDIQYF.

The rearrangement joins TRBV18 to TRBJ1-2; 9 bases align to TRBD1. This CDR3 region has 16 residues. CDR1 KGHSH and CDR2 LQKENI come from the germline V gene. The V and J ends lost 2 bases and 4 bases, in that order; junction bases with no gene match: 8. The DNA for the CDR3 is TGTGCCAGCTCACCAACCTCAACAGGGGGCGGCTATGGCTACACCTTC. This translates into CASSPTSTGGGYGYTF.

This clone showed up many times. The gene calls are TRBV23-1 and TRBJ1-1; unclear D gene. TRBV23-1 counts as an open reading frame of uncertain function. The V end was cut by 4 bases, the J end by 1 base, with 13 bases between. The CDR3 runs 15 residues. The CDR3 DNA reads as TGCGCCAGCAGTCCTAGGCGGATTTCGAACACTGAAGCTTTCTTT. Its translation is CASSPRRISNTEAFF.

This clone was found a few times. The CDR3 spells CAWRGAAETQYF. As DNA, the CDR3 is TGTGCCTGGAGAGGGGCGGCGGAGACCCAGTACTTC. The V gene is TRBV30, the J gene TRBJ2-5; D perhaps matches TRBD1 (5 bases). Germline CDR1 reads GTSNPN; CDR2 reads SVGIG (reference sequence). The CDR3 spans 12 residues. V was cut by 3 bases and J by 5 bases, with 10 bases left in between.

This clone was found a few times. The J gene is TRBJ1-1, the V gene TRBV7-3, with 7 bases that match TRBD1. Unmatched junction bases numbered 7, after V lost 3 bases and J lost 3 bases. Germline lookup yields CDR1 SGHTA and CDR2 FQGTGA. The CDR3 covers 15 residues. Here the CDR3 DNA reads TGTGCCAGCAGCTTGGGACAGCCAGGCGACACTGAAGCTTTCTTT. Translation: CASSLGQPGDTEAFF.

This clone was detected only a few times. V and J are TRBV7-9 and TRBJ2-1; D is unresolved. CDR3 size: 11 residues. Trimming pared 3 bases from V and 7 bases from J, leaving 4 bases between. Germline CDR1 is SEHNR and CDR2 is FQNEAQ (reference sequence). The CDR3 DNA reads TGTGCCAGCAGCTTGAGGAATGAGCAGTTCTTC. Its protein is CASSLRNEQFF. Based on the CDR3 plus reference TRBV7-9 and TRBJ2-1, the full variable domain is DTGVSQNPRHKITKRGQNVTFRCDPISEHNRLYWYRQTLGQGPEFLTYFQNEAQLEKSRLLSDRFSAERPKGSFSTLEIQRTEQGDSAMYLCASSLRNEQFFGPGTRLTVL.

The chain has TRBV27 and TRBJ2-7; 11 bases are a match to TRBD2. CDR1 MNHEY and CDR2 SMNVEV come from the germline V gene (reference sequence). The CDR3 is made up of 14 amino acids. Losses at the gene ends were 5 bases for V and 4 bases for J; bases not matched to a gene: 4. The DNA of the CDR3 is TGTGCCAGCAGTATGCGGACTAGCGGGTACGAGCAGTACTTC. It translates to CASSMRTSGYEQYF.

A note on this clone: This specimen includes other DNA sequences encoding the same CDR3. The chain is built from TRBV30 and TRBJ2-7; 11 nucleotides align to TRBD1. V trimming: 5 bases; J trimming: 4 bases; junction bases outside the gene matches: 7. Per the germline V gene, CDR1 is GTSNPN and CDR2 is SVGIG (reference sequence). This CDR3 is 14 amino acids long. The CDR3 DNA follows: TGTGCCTGGGGGACCGGGACAGGGGGGTACGAGCAGTACTTC. Translation: CAWGTGTGGYEQYF.

A remark on this clone: In the same sample, other DNA sequences code for this CDR3. The chain couples TRBV7-3 to TRBJ2-3, with 9 nucleotides matching TRBD1. CDR3 size: 14 residues. The trim removed 4 bases at V and 3 bases at J, leaving 2 bases unmatched. The germline V gene has CDR1 SGHTA and CDR2 FQGTGA. The CDR3 DNA reads TGTGCCAGCAGCTCTGGGACAGGGACAGATACGCAGTATTTT. Translation gives CASSSGTGTDTQYF.

This chain connects TRBV7-9 to TRBJ1-2; D is ambiguous. The V and J ends lost 2 bases and 0 bases respectively, with 13 bases between them. CDR3 length: 16 amino acids. The germline CDR1 and CDR2 sequences are SEHNR and FQNEAQ (reference sequence). The DNA of the CDR3 is TGTGCCAGCAGCTTACGCCGGGGAGAGGCTAACTATGGCTACACCTTC. This encodes CASSLRRGEANYGYTF.

The table lists this clone with a few counts. V gene TRBV4-2 combines with J gene TRBJ2-7, with 10 bases matching TRBD2. This CDR3 is built from 16 residues. Trimming took 0 bases from V and 7 from J; bases not matched to a gene: 9. Germline V CDR1 and CDR2: LGHNA, YNFKEQ. In DNA, the CDR3 is TGTGCCAGCAGCCAAGAACTAGCGGGGATACCATTGGAGCAGTACTTC. Amino acid sequence: CASSQELAGIPLEQYF.